The 14 T cell receptor beta chains given below trace back to one sample, sequenced in a study of shared clonotypes between healthy human individuals. Some clones are missing from TCRdb's copy, which holds only in-frame ones; the method was immunoSEQ multiplex PCR. Of roughly 2,500,000 clones listed, 90% to 95% are singletons. Sample: naive CD4+ T cells from PBMCs. The subset denotes: CD45RA+ positively selected. The receptor source for this set is a man aged 18 to 35 in good health. Some clones in this sample may be carry-over from other donors' samples.

J is TRBJ2-5 and V is TRBV6-1; TRBD1 matches 12 bases. CDR1 and CDR2 (germline): MNHNS, SASEGT. This CDR3 spans 17 amino acids. The ends lost 4 bases at V and 4 bases at J; junction bases unmatched: 10. CDR3 amino acids: CASSVASPGQGAETQYF. CDR3 DNA sequence: TGTGCCAGCAGTGTGGCCTCACCGGGACAGGGGGCAGAGACCCAGTACTTC.

In DNA form, the CDR3 reads TGCGCCAGCACGCCAGGGGGTATCCTGGGGGAGACCCAGTACTTC. Translated: CASTPGGILGETQYF. The chain carries TRBV5-1 and TRBJ2-5; 7 bases match TRBD1. The CDR3 totals 15 residues. Germline V gives CDR1 SGHRS, CDR2 YFSETQ. The V gene end was trimmed by 6 bases and the J gene end by 5 bases; junction bases not matched to a gene: 13. The full variable domain, with the rest looked up from reference TRBV5-1 and TRBJ2-5, is KAGVTQTPRYLIKTRGQQVTLSCSPISGHRSVSWYQQTPGQGLQFLFEYFSETQRNKGNFPGRFSGRQFSNSRSEMNVSTLELGDSALYLCASTPGGILGETQYFGPGTRLLVL.

The chain employs TRBV5-1 and TRBJ2-1; D is uncertain. V lost 6 bases and J lost 4, with 14 bases in between. This CDR3 contains 14 residues. CDR1 SGHRS and CDR2 YFSETQ come from the germline V gene. CDR3 residues: CASKVSPVYNEQFF. DNA of the CDR3: TGCGCCAGCAAGGTCTCCCCTGTATACAATGAGCAGTTCTTC.

The V gene is TRBV28, the J gene TRBJ2-5; 9 bases are shared with TRBD2. CDR3 length: 16 amino acids. V shed 5 bases, J shed 5 bases, and the junction held 12 bases outside the gene matches. From germline, CDR1 is MDHEN and CDR2 SYDVKM. The CDR3 sequence is CASSLYMAGGPETQYF. The DNA for the CDR3 is TGTGCCAGCAGTCTATATATGGCGGGAGGGCCGGAGACCCAGTACTTC.

The CDR3 loop is CASSTIFRYGSRTNTGELFF. Written as DNA, the CDR3 is TGTGCCAGCAGTACCATTTTTCGATATGGTAGCCGTACTAACACCGGGGAGCTGTTTTTT. The V call is TRBV27, the J call TRBJ2-2, with D hard to call. This CDR3 spans 20 amino acids. The V gene's germline CDR1 is MNHEY and CDR2 SMNVEV (reference sequence). Trimming pared 5 bases from V and 2 bases from J, leaving 27 bases between.

V is TRBV7-9 and J is TRBJ2-7, with D uncertain. With 1 base removed from V and 3 bases from J, the gap between germline ends came to 4 bases. This CDR3 has 12 residues. CDR1 SEHNR and CDR2 FQNEAQ come from the germline V gene (reference sequence). CDR3 loop: CASSLELYEQYF. The CDR3 DNA is TGTGCCAGCAGCTTAGAACTCTACGAGCAGTACTTC.

The rearrangement joins TRBV19 to TRBJ2-1; D ambiguous. Trimming took off 4 bases at V and 5 bases at J, with 12 bases between the two ends. Looked up from germline, CDR1 is LNHDA and CDR2 is SQIVND (reference sequence). The CDR3 extends over 14 amino acids. The CDR3 nucleotides are TGTGCCAGTAGTAACGCCTGGTCGGACAATGAGCAGTTCTTC. The encoded protein is CASSNAWSDNEQFF.

The gene calls are TRBV9 and TRBJ2-2; D gene unclear. This CDR3 has 17 amino acids. Germline loops: CDR1 SGDLS, CDR2 YYNGEE. V shed 0 bases and J shed 0 bases, with 12 bases lying between them. The CDR3 DNA is TGTGCCAGCAGCGTAGGACGGACCTATGCGAACACCGGGGAGCTGTTTTTT. This encodes CASSVGRTYANTGELFF.

This clone is a singleton in its sample. The chain has TRBV11-3 and TRBJ2-3; 8 nucleotides line up with TRBD1. Germline trimming cut 5 bases from V and 2 bases from J; bases unmatched to any gene: 6. This CDR3 region has 15 residues. Germline CDR1 reads SGHNT; CDR2 reads YENEEA. The CDR3 is CASSPQGQATDTQYF. In DNA form, the CDR3 reads TGTGCCAGCAGCCCCCAGGGACAGGCCACAGATACGCAGTATTTT.

This rearrangement joins TRBV21-1 to TRBJ2-5; TRBD2 is the table's D call, not checked against the DNA. TRBV21-1 is recorded as a pseudogene. CDR3 length equals 14 residues. The CDR3 DNA reads TGTGCCAGCAGCAAGGCCCCGGGCCAAGAGACCCAGTACTTC. Protein: CASSKAPGQETQYF.

This clone has a single count. The rearrangement uses TRBV5-4 and TRBJ1-3; D might be TRBD1 (5 bases). CDR1 is SGHNT and CDR2 is YYREEE in the germline V gene (reference sequence). Trimming removed 3 bases at V and 0 bases at J, with 7 bases between. The CDR3 is 14 amino acids. CDR3 sequence (DNA): TGTGCCAGCAGCTCCGACAGCTCTGGAAACACCATATATTTT. Translating gives CASSSDSSGNTIYF.

This clone came up once. The V and J genes are TRBV18 and TRBJ1-3, with D perhaps TRBD1 (6 bases). The length of the CDR3 is 16 residues. Germline CDR1 and CDR2: KGHSH and LQKENI. The V and J ends lost 0 bases and 1 base respectively, with 10 bases between them. The CDR3 DNA follows: TGTGCCAGCTCACCACCGGGACACGCTTCTGGAAACACCATATATTTT. It specifies CASSPPGHASGNTIYF.

This clone occurred once. The chain carries TRBV7-7 and TRBJ2-1, with 9 bases that match TRBD2. The CDR3 is 16 amino acids. Losses at the gene ends were 5 bases for V and 2 bases for J; bases not matched to a gene: 7. The germline V gene encodes CDR1 SSHAT and CDR2 FNYEAQ (reference sequence). CDR3 sequence reads: CASSLIAGATYNEQFF. CDR3 DNA: TGTGCCAGCAGCCTTATAGCGGGAGCTACCTACAATGAGCAGTTCTTC.

The V gene is TRBV30, the J gene TRBJ2-7; the D gene is possibly TRBD1 (5 bases). Trimming cost V 3 bases and J 2 bases, with 14 bases left between them. Germline CDR1 and CDR2: GTSNPN and SVGIG (reference sequence). The CDR3 spans 14 residues. DNA of the CDR3: TGTGCCTGGAGCACAGGACCATGGGCCTACGAGCAGTACTTC. Translated: CAWSTGPWAYEQYF.